This T cell receptor (beta chain) was captured by sequencing in a study of blood T cell repertoires in COVID-19. Overall study context: The samples span acute and convalescent COVID-19 from the United States, Italy and Spain. PBMCs, B-cell-depleted T cells, or T cells were the source of the cDNA or gDNA that made up the material.

Authors' processing steps: Researchers report that nucleated cell counts were estimated from reference gene primer amplification. Generated by immunoSEQ multiplex PCR, the TCRdb table keeps only in-frame clones and is missing some. The D gene and trimming were derived from the DNA, and the V and J assignments and clone size from that table. Of hundreds of thousands of clones in the sample, about nine tenths were seen once. While infection was still active, Seattle patients were enrolled and then followed longitudinally. CDR1 and CDR2 (germline): SGHRS, YFSETQ. The CDR3 is 15 amino acids. After removal of 0 bases from V and 0 bases from J, the junction contained 2 bases not matched to a gene.

The sequencing sample was made of peripheral blood. This TCR was recovered from a woman aged 25 to 39 with COVID-19, enrolled during active disease. V gene TRBV5-1 combines with J gene TRBJ2-7; 8 positions match TRBD1. The DNA for the CDR3 is TGCGCCAGCAGCTTGGGGGGACAGGCCTCCTACGAGCAGTACTTC. It encodes CASSLGGQASYEQYF.